The rows below give T cell receptor beta chains drawn from one sample of a study of T cells in Graves' hyperthyroidism and ophthalmopathy. Each CDR3 protein is one row after TCRdb ran MiXCR on the multiplex PCR reads. The table has approximately 210,000 distinct CDR3 sequences, about a sixth seen once. Sequences were obtained from blood. These TCRs come from a man aged 50 to 59 with Graves' hyperthyroidism. Both conserved end residues are part of each CDR3. The D gene is left open where the match is weak. Size tells how often a clone was seen (once, few, many) or the class of an expanded clone, and some rows leave it out.

>TRBJ2-1|NA|TRBV28|many
TGTGCCAGCAGCGACCGTAGCGCTGAGCAGTTCTTC
CASSDRSAEQFF
>TRBJ2-1|NA|TRBV28|many
TGTGCCAGCAGTACACCTACTTCTGAAGGGTACAATGAGCAGTTCTTC
CASSTPTSEGYNEQFF
>TRBJ1-5|TRBD1|TRBV20-1|many
TGCAGTGCCCTTGCTATCCGGGACAGGGATTGGAATCAGCCCCAGCATTTT
CSALAIRDRDWNQPQHF
>TRBJ2-7|TRBD2|TRBV20-1|many
TGCAGTGCAACTAGCGGGCCCGAGCAGTACTTC
CSATSGPEQYF
>TRBJ2-7|TRBD2|TRBV27|many
TGTGCCAGCAGTTTATTTTCTAGCGGGAGCGGTTCTCACGAGCAGTACTTC
CASSLFSSGSGSHEQYF
>TRBJ2-5|TRBD2|TRBV20-1|many
TGCAGTGCTGGCCCTAGCGGGAGAATGGAGACCCAGTACTTC
CSAGPSGRMETQYF
>TRBJ2-1|TRBD2|TRBV12-3/TRBV12-4|NA
TGTGCCAGCAGTCTCCGGACTAGCGGGAGGGATGAGCAGTTCTTC
CASSLRTSGRDEQFF
>TRBJ1-5|NA|TRBV7-2|few
TGTGCCAGCAGCTTAGCGTATGCGGAGGCCCAGCATTTT
CASSLAYAEAQHF
>TRBJ2-5|TRBD2|TRBV5-6|many
TGTGCCAGCAGCTCATGGGGTAGCGGGATCACAGAGACCCAGTACTTC
CASSSWGSGITETQYF
>TRBJ2-7|TRBD2|TRBV5-1|many
TGCGCCAGCAGCGGGGGACTATACGAGCAGTACTTC
CASSGGLYEQYF
>TRBJ1-1|NA|TRBV7-3|many
TGTGCCAGCAGCTTAATTTGGGGCACTGAAGCTTTCTTT
CASSLIWGTEAFF
>TRBJ2-1|NA|TRBV15|NA
TGTGCCACCAGCAGAGATGTCAATGAGCAGTTCTTC
CATSRDVNEQFF
>TRBJ1-2|TRBD1|TRBV29-1|few
TGCAGCGCTCACGTGACTTTACAGGGGGCTGGCGGCTACACCTTC
CSAHVTLQGAGGYTF
>TRBJ2-1|NA|TRBV3-1|many
TGTGCCACTACAAGAGACAGTTTTAGTTTAAATGAGCAGTTCTTC
CATTRDSFSLNEQFF
>TRBJ2-1|TRBD1|TRBV2|few
TGTGCCAGCAGTGTGACAGGGGGCACTGAGCAGTTCTTC
CASSVTGGTEQFF
>TRBJ2-1|NA|TRBV6-2/TRBV6-3|many
TGTGCCAGCAGTTATAGGGAGGCGTCCTACAATGAGCAGTTCTTC
CASSYREASYNEQFF
>TRBJ2-2|TRBD2|TRBV4-3|NA
TGCGCCAGCAGCCAAGGACTAGCGAGCCGGGAGCTGTTTTTT
CASSQGLASRELFF
>TRBJ1-3|NA|TRBV4-2|few
TGTGCCAGCAGCCAAGAATACAGGTTTTCGGACACCATATATTTT
CASSQEYRFSDTIYF
>TRBJ2-5|TRBD1|TRBV28|NA
TGTGCCACCAGACAGGGGTCGGAGACCCAGTACTTC
CATRQGSETQYF
>TRBJ2-7|NA|TRBV13|few
TGTGCCAGCAGCTTAGAACCGGGGGCGCTTTACGAGCAGTACTTC
CASSLEPGALYEQYF
>TRBJ2-5|TRBD1|TRBV24-1|many
TGTGCCACCAGTGCGACAGGGGGAATTGAGGAGACCCAGTACTTC
CATSATGGIEETQYF
>TRBJ1-1|TRBD1|TRBV6-1|few
TGTGCCAGCACCACGGACAGGGTGAACACTGAAGCTTTCTTT
CASTTDRVNTEAFF
>TRBJ2-7|NA|TRBV28|many
TGTGCCAGCAGCGAACGGAGGGCCTACGAGCAGTACTTC
CASSERRAYEQYF
>TRBJ2-5|NA|TRBV29-1|many
TGCAGCGTTGTTTCAGGGACCACCAAAGAGACCCAGTACTTC
CSVVSGTTKETQYF
>TRBJ2-1|TRBD2|TRBV3-1|few
TGTGCCAGCAGTCCCCCCCCTAGCGGGAGTCATGAGCAGTTCTTC
CASSPPPSGSHEQFF
>TRBJ1-2|TRBD1|TRBV9|many
TGTGCCCGACGGGACAGGGGTAACTATGGCTACACCTTC
CARRDRGNYGYTF
>TRBJ1-1|NA|TRBV5-1|many
TGCGCCAGCAGCTTGTCAGGGACGGAAAACACTGAAGCTTTCTTT
CASSLSGTENTEAFF
>TRBJ2-7|TRBD2|TRBV11-2|NA
TGTGCCAGCAGCTTAGATCTGGCTAGCGGGACCTACGAGCAGTACTTC
CASSLDLASGTYEQYF
>TRBJ2-3|NA|TRBV7-8|few
TGTGCCAGCAGCTTAATTGGTACAGATACGCAGTATTTT
CASSLIGTDTQYF
>TRBJ2-5|NA|TRBV28|many
TGTGCCAGCAGGGACAGTAAAGAGACCCAGTACTTC
CASRDSKETQYF
>TRBJ1-1|NA|TRBV10-2|NA
TGCGCCAGCTGTCTTGACAGGAACACTGAAGCTTTCTTT
CASCLDRNTEAFF
>TRBJ2-5|TRBD2|TRBV2|many
TGTGCCAGCAGTGAGGGGGGGCTAGCGGGAGGGCCGGGGGAGACCCAGTACTTC
CASSEGGLAGGPGETQYF
>TRBJ2-7|NA|TRBV5-5|many
TGTGCCAGCAGCTTGGGACAGGAATACGAGCAGTACTTC
CASSLGQEYEQYF
>TRBJ2-3|TRBD2|TRBV7-9|NA
TGTGCCAGCAGCGAAGGACTAGCGGGAGGTGCAGATACGCAGTATTTT
CASSEGLAGGADTQYF
>TRBJ2-3|TRBD1|TRBV12-3/TRBV12-4|many
TGTGCCAGCAGTATCGACAGGGGGCAAGATACGCAGTATTTT
CASSIDRGQDTQYF